The 31 T cell receptor beta chains below were found in one sample sequenced in a study of T cells in localized non-small cell lung cancer. The repertoire was sequenced with immunoSEQ multiplex PCR; TCRdb's copy has only in-frame clones and lacks some. The sample holds some 21,000 clones, approximately 88% seen once. The sample consisted of peripheral blood mononuclear cells, taken before any cancer treatment. These TCRs come from a male donor older than 55 with stage II lung adenocarcinoma.

This rearrangement joins TRBV7-2 to TRBJ2-2, with 9 bases lining up with TRBD1. Germline V CDR1 and CDR2: SGHTA, FQGNSA. CDR3 length: 16 amino acids. J gave up 6 bases and V 2 bases, and 7 bases lay outside the gene matches. CDR3 sequence (DNA): TGTGCCAGCAGCTTATTTGGGACAGGGTTATCCGGGGAGCTGTTTTTT. Residues: CASSLFGTGLSGELFF.

The chain is built from TRBV7-6 and TRBJ2-3; D is unclear. The CDR3 covers 15 residues. Germline V gene lookup returns CDR1 SGHVS and CDR2 FNYEAQ. V gave up 2 bases and J gave up 2 bases, with 11 bases separating them. The CDR3 DNA reads TGTGCCAGCAGCTTACAGGCTAGTTCCACAGATACGCAGTATTTT. This translates into CASSLQASSTDTQYF.

The chain employs TRBV9 and TRBJ2-2; D remains unclear. The germline gives CDR1 SGDLS, CDR2 YYNGEE. Trimming removed 3 bases at V and 0 bases at J, with 6 bases between. The CDR3 is 14 amino acids. Here the CDR3 DNA reads TGTGCCAGCAGCGGCGACCCGAACACCGGGGAGCTGTTTTTT. This codes for CASSGDPNTGELFF.

This rearrangement joins TRBV10-2 to TRBJ1-5; 9 nucleotides line up with TRBD1. Germline V gene lookup returns CDR1 WSHSY and CDR2 SAAADI. This CDR3 is built from 18 residues. Trimming at V came to 6 bases and at J to 2 bases, leaving 14 bases not matched to a gene. The CDR3 DNA reads TGCGCCAGCAGACCCGACAGGGGGACCGCATATCGCAATCAGCCCCAGCATTTT. Translation: CASRPDRGTAYRNQPQHF.

This chain connects TRBV9 to TRBJ1-4; no reliable D call. CDR1 SGDLS and CDR2 YYNGEE come from the germline V gene. Between the trimmed V and J ends, which lost 1 base and 0 bases, there was a span of 10 bases. This CDR3 is built from 16 residues. In DNA form, the CDR3 reads TGTGCCAGCAGCGTAAGTTTCCAGACAACTAATGAAAAACTGTTTTTT. Amino acid sequence: CASSVSFQTTNEKLFF.

This chain joins TRBV4-2 and TRBJ2-3; the match to TRBD2 covers 8 bases. CDR1 and CDR2 from the germline V gene are LGHNA and YNFKEQ. V was clipped by 0 bases and J by 3 bases; unmatched bases: 5. This CDR3 is 16 amino acids long. DNA of the CDR3: TGTGCCAGCAGCCAAGATATGAGCGGGAGTACAGATACGCAGTATTTT. Amino acids: CASSQDMSGSTDTQYF.

The V gene is TRBV5-8, the J gene TRBJ1-2; D is undetermined. Trimming pared 4 bases from V and 4 bases from J, leaving 11 bases between. This CDR3 region has 13 residues. CDR1 is SGHTS, CDR2 YDEGEE, per germline. The CDR3 region is CASSLLNGYGYTF. In nucleotides, the CDR3 is TGTGCCAGCAGCCTCCTGAATGGCTATGGCTACACCTTC.

The chain combines TRBV29-1 with TRBJ2-2; no clear D gene. The CDR3 runs to 12 residues. The V gene lost 6 bases and the J gene lost 6 bases, with 11 bases spanning the gap. Per germline, CDR1 SQVTM and CDR2 ANQGSEA. CDR3 sequence: CSVERVSGELFF. The CDR3 DNA reads TGCAGCGTCGAACGGGTATCCGGGGAGCTGTTTTTT.

The chain is built from TRBV5-1 and TRBJ2-1, with 9 bases matching TRBD1. The germline CDR1 and CDR2 sequences are SGHRS and YFSETQ. This CDR3 spans 15 amino acids. J was trimmed by 5 bases and V by 0 bases; bases with no gene match: 3. CDR3 sequence reads: CASSLGGQGHNEQFF. Written as DNA, the CDR3 is TGCGCCAGCAGCTTGGGTGGACAGGGGCACAATGAGCAGTTCTTC.

The J gene is TRBJ2-2, the V gene TRBV28, with D maybe TRBD1 (6 bases). CDR1 and CDR2 (germline): MDHEN, SYDVKM. Trimming shortened V by 6 bases and J by 0 bases, and 26 bases separated the two germline ends. The CDR3 spans 20 residues. CDR3: CASRPFLRGTQHANTGELFF. The DNA for the CDR3 is TGTGCCAGCAGACCCTTTTTAAGGGGGACCCAGCACGCGAACACCGGGGAGCTGTTTTTT.

The V and J genes are TRBV5-6 and TRBJ2-3; D perhaps matches TRBD2 (6 bases). Deletions cut 4 bases from V and 3 bases from J, with 15 bases between. Germline V gene sequence: CDR1 SGHDT, CDR2 YYEEEE. This CDR3 has 15 amino acids. The chain's CDR3 is CASSTGLAGTDTQYF. The DNA for the CDR3 is TGTGCCAGCAGCACGGGACTCGCCGGGACAGATACGCAGTATTTT.

The chain uses TRBV28 and TRBJ2-2, with TRBD2 matching over 15 bases. Germline lookup yields CDR1 MDHEN and CDR2 SYDVKM. V lost 7 bases, J lost 7 bases, and 4 bases stayed unmatched. CDR3 length: 15 residues. The CDR3 loop reads CASIKGLAGGGELFF. The CDR3 nucleotides are TGTGCCAGCATTAAGGGACTAGCGGGAGGCGGGGAGCTGTTTTTT.

The chain joins TRBV7-9 to TRBJ1-2, with D possibly being TRBD1 (5 bases). V was shortened by 1 base and J by 6 bases, with 12 bases between the two germline ends. The CDR3 extends over 14 amino acids. CDR1 is SEHNR and CDR2 is FQNEAQ in the germline V gene (reference sequence). CDR3 loop: CASSLVPDRNGYTF. The DNA for the CDR3 is TGTGCCAGCAGCTTAGTACCAGACAGAAATGGCTACACCTTC.

The rearrangement links TRBV12-2 to TRBJ1-3. TRBV12-2 constitutes a pseudogene. The CDR3 contains 14 residues. The CDR3 spells CASPQRRPRNTIYF. The CDR3 DNA follows: TGTGCAAGTCCCCAGCGTCGGCCGCGAAACACCATATATTTT.

This clone was recorded only once. V and J are TRBV9 and TRBJ2-7, with 7 bases fitting TRBD2. V shed 4 bases and J 2 bases; nucleotides not matched to a gene: 9. The CDR3 totals 15 residues. Germline lookup yields CDR1 SGDLS and CDR2 YYNGEE. CDR3 coding DNA: TGTGCCAGCAGCATTGGGGGGGACTGGACCTACGAGCAGTACTTC. This codes for CASSIGGDWTYEQYF.

The chain's CDR3 is CASSLESNQPQHF. CDR3 DNA: TGTGCCAGCAGCCTAGAAAGCAATCAGCCCCAGCATTTT. The rearrangement uses TRBV7-9 and TRBJ1-5; D is unclear. V lost 5 bases and J 1 base, leaving 6 bases between the germline ends. Germline CDR1 is SEHNR and CDR2 is FQNEAQ (reference sequence). The CDR3 covers 13 residues.

This chain joins TRBV5-4 and TRBJ2-7, with 8 nucleotides matching TRBD1. The CDR3 contains 14 residues. In germline, CDR1 is SGHNT, CDR2 YYREEE (reference sequence). J lost 3 bases, V lost 4 bases, and 6 bases had no gene match. CDR3 loop: CASSAGQGGYEQYF. The CDR3 bases are TGTGCCAGCAGCGCCGGACAGGGTGGCTACGAGCAGTACTTC.

The chain joins TRBV5-4 to TRBJ1-2, with 7 bases aligning to TRBD1. Looked up from germline, CDR1 is SGHNT and CDR2 is YYREEE (reference sequence). J was trimmed by 3 bases and V by 4 bases; bases with no gene match: 12. The CDR3 has 16 residues. CDR3 sequence (DNA): TGTGCCAGCAGCACATTCTCCAGACAGGGCTACTATGGCTACACCTTC. Protein: CASSTFSRQGYYGYTF.

The rearrangement joins TRBV4-1 to TRBJ1-1; 11 positions agree with TRBD1. V lost 4 bases to trimming and J lost 4 bases; unmatched junction nucleotides: 11. Germline values: CDR1 MGHRA, CDR2 YSYEKL. CDR3 size: 17 residues. CDR3 bases: TGCGCCAGCAGCCGAATGGACAGGGGGCGTGAGGGCACTGAAGCTTTCTTT. Its translation: CASSRMDRGREGTEAFF.

The chain is built from TRBV6-4 and TRBJ1-1; D remains unclear. Trimming removed 5 bases at V and 1 base at J, with 11 bases between. This CDR3 region has 14 residues. Germline V lookup: CDR1 MRHNA, CDR2 SNTAGT. The CDR3 loop is CASSLSPANTEAFF. CDR3 bases: TGTGCCAGCAGTCTCTCCCCGGCGAACACTGAAGCTTTCTTT.

V and J are TRBV28 and TRBJ2-4, with D possibly being TRBD1 or TRBD2 (5 bases each). The CDR3 sequence is 15 residues long. Germline values: CDR1 MDHEN, CDR2 SYDVKM. V lost 2 bases and J lost 6, with 14 bases in between. CDR3: CASSLDVGTTNIQYF. The DNA of the CDR3 is TGTGCCAGCAGTTTAGATGTAGGGACGACAAACATTCAGTACTTC.

The chain uses TRBV6-6 and TRBJ2-7; D unclear. The CDR3 is 11 amino acids. Per the germline V gene, CDR1 is MNHNY and CDR2 is SVGAGI (reference sequence). Trimming cost V 6 bases and J 3 bases, with 6 bases left between them. CDR3 sequence: CASRSHYEQYF. The CDR3 nucleotides are TGTGCCAGCAGGTCCCACTACGAGCAGTACTTC.

The chain couples TRBV2 to TRBJ2-5; 12 bases align to TRBD2. The V gene's germline CDR1 is SNHLY and CDR2 FYNNEI. The CDR3 consists of 15 residues. V gave up 6 bases and J gave up 7 bases; unmatched junction bases: 9. CDR3 residues: CASSKLAGGQGTQYF. The DNA for the CDR3 is TGTGCCAGCAGCAAGCTAGCGGGAGGGCAGGGGACCCAGTACTTC. Full variable domain (missing parts from reference TRBV2 and TRBJ2-5): EPEVTQTPSHQVTQMGQEVILRCVPISNHLYFYWYRQILGQKVEFLVSFYNNEISEKSEIFDDQFSVERPDGSNFTLKIRSTKLEDSAMYFCASSKLAGGQGTQYFGPGTRLLVL.

This clone turned up a few times. V gene TRBV5-1 combines with J gene TRBJ2-7; 8 nucleotides match TRBD1. Germline CDR1 reads SGHRS; CDR2 reads YFSETQ. The CDR3 consists of 17 residues. The J segment lost 2 bases and the V segment lost 4 bases, leaving 14 bases of the junction unmatched. Here the CDR3 DNA reads TGCGCCAGCAGCAAAGCCCAAACAGGGGGGATACCCTACGAGCAGTACTTC. It translates to CASSKAQTGGIPYEQYF. Supplemented by reference TRBV5-1 and TRBJ2-7, the full variable domain reads KAGVTQTPRYLIKTRGQQVTLSCSPISGHRSVSWYQQTPGQGLQFLFEYFSETQRNKGNFPGRFSGRQFSNSRSEMNVSTLELGDSALYLCASSKAQTGGIPYEQYFGPGTRLTVT.

This rearrangement joins TRBV5-1 to TRBJ1-1, with D perhaps matching TRBD1 (6 bases). CDR1 is SGHRS, CDR2 YFSETQ, per germline. The CDR3 loop spans 17 amino acids. The V and J ends lost 0 bases and 4 bases respectively, with 19 bases between them. CDR3 in DNA: TGCGCCAGCAGCTTGGTAATTGGGGGGGCGCCATCCACTGAAGCTTTCTTT. Translation gives CASSLVIGGAPSTEAFF.

The chain carries TRBV5-1 and TRBJ1-2, with D perhaps TRBD1 (5 bases). The germline V gene encodes CDR1 SGHRS and CDR2 YFSETQ. Trimming took 0 bases from V and 8 from J, leaving 11 bases between them. This CDR3 is built from 13 residues. The CDR3 spells CASSLEQVRGYTF. CDR3 in DNA: TGCGCCAGCAGCTTGGAACAGGTTCGAGGCTACACCTTC.

The chain links TRBV9 to TRBJ2-7, with 8 positions matching TRBD2. There are 14 residues in the CDR3. Germline loops: CDR1 SGDLS, CDR2 YYNGEE. Germline trimming cut 3 bases from V and 2 bases from J; bases unmatched to any gene: 4. The CDR3 protein is CASSAGLVPYEQYF. CDR3 nucleotide sequence: TGTGCCAGCAGCGCGGGACTAGTCCCCTACGAGCAGTACTTC.

The rearrangement joins TRBV6-5 to TRBJ1-2, with 9 positions matching TRBD1. Germline V gene lookup returns CDR1 MNHEY and CDR2 SVGAGI. The trim removed 6 bases at V and 10 bases at J, leaving 12 bases unmatched. The CDR3 covers 14 residues. CDR3 protein: CASRRTGDPLIYTF. CDR3 DNA sequence: TGTGCCAGCAGGCGGACAGGGGATCCTTTAATCTACACCTTC.

The chain employs TRBV10-3 and TRBJ2-7, with D perhaps given as TRBD1 or TRBD2 (5 bases each). This CDR3 comprises 14 residues. V was clipped by 10 bases and J by 0 bases, with 16 bases between them. Looked up from germline, CDR1 is ENHRY and CDR2 is SYGVKD. The CDR3 is CATLEGQTSYEQYF. In DNA, the CDR3 is TGTGCCACCTTAGAGGGGCAGACCTCCTACGAGCAGTACTTC.

In DNA, the CDR3 is TGCGCCAGCAGCTTGTCGGTAGGTGAAGATACGCAGTATTTT. It codes for CASSLSVGEDTQYF. V and J are TRBV5-1 and TRBJ2-3; D not resolved. Looked up from germline, CDR1 is SGHRS and CDR2 is YFSETQ. V was pared by 1 base and J by 5 bases, with 11 bases between. This CDR3 comprises 14 residues.

Of note for this clone: Germline is not matched at one junction end, which may reflect a read error. The V call is TRBV6-1, the J call TRBJ2-7, with 10 bases aligning to TRBD2. In germline, CDR1 is MNHNS, CDR2 SASEGT. The CDR3 contains 14 residues. CDR3 residues: CVSSASGRGNEQYF. The CDR3, as DNA: TGTGTCAGCAGTGCTAGCGGGAGAGGGAACGAGCAGTACTTC.